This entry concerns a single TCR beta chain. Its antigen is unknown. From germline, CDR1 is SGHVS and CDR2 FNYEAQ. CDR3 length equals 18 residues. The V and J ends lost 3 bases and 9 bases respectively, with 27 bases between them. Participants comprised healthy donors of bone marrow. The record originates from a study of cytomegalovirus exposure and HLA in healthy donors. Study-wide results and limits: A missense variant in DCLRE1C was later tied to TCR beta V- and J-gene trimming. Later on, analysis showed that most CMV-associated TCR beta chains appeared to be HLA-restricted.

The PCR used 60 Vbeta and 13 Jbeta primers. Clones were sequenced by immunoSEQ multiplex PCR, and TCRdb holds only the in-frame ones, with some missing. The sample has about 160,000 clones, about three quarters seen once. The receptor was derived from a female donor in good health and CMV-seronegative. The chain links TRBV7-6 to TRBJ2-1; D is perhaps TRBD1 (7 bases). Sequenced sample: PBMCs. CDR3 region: CASSFNWSPQGGTGEQFF. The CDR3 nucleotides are TGTGCCAGCAGCTTCAATTGGTCTCCCCAGGGGGGAACGGGTGAGCAGTTCTTC.